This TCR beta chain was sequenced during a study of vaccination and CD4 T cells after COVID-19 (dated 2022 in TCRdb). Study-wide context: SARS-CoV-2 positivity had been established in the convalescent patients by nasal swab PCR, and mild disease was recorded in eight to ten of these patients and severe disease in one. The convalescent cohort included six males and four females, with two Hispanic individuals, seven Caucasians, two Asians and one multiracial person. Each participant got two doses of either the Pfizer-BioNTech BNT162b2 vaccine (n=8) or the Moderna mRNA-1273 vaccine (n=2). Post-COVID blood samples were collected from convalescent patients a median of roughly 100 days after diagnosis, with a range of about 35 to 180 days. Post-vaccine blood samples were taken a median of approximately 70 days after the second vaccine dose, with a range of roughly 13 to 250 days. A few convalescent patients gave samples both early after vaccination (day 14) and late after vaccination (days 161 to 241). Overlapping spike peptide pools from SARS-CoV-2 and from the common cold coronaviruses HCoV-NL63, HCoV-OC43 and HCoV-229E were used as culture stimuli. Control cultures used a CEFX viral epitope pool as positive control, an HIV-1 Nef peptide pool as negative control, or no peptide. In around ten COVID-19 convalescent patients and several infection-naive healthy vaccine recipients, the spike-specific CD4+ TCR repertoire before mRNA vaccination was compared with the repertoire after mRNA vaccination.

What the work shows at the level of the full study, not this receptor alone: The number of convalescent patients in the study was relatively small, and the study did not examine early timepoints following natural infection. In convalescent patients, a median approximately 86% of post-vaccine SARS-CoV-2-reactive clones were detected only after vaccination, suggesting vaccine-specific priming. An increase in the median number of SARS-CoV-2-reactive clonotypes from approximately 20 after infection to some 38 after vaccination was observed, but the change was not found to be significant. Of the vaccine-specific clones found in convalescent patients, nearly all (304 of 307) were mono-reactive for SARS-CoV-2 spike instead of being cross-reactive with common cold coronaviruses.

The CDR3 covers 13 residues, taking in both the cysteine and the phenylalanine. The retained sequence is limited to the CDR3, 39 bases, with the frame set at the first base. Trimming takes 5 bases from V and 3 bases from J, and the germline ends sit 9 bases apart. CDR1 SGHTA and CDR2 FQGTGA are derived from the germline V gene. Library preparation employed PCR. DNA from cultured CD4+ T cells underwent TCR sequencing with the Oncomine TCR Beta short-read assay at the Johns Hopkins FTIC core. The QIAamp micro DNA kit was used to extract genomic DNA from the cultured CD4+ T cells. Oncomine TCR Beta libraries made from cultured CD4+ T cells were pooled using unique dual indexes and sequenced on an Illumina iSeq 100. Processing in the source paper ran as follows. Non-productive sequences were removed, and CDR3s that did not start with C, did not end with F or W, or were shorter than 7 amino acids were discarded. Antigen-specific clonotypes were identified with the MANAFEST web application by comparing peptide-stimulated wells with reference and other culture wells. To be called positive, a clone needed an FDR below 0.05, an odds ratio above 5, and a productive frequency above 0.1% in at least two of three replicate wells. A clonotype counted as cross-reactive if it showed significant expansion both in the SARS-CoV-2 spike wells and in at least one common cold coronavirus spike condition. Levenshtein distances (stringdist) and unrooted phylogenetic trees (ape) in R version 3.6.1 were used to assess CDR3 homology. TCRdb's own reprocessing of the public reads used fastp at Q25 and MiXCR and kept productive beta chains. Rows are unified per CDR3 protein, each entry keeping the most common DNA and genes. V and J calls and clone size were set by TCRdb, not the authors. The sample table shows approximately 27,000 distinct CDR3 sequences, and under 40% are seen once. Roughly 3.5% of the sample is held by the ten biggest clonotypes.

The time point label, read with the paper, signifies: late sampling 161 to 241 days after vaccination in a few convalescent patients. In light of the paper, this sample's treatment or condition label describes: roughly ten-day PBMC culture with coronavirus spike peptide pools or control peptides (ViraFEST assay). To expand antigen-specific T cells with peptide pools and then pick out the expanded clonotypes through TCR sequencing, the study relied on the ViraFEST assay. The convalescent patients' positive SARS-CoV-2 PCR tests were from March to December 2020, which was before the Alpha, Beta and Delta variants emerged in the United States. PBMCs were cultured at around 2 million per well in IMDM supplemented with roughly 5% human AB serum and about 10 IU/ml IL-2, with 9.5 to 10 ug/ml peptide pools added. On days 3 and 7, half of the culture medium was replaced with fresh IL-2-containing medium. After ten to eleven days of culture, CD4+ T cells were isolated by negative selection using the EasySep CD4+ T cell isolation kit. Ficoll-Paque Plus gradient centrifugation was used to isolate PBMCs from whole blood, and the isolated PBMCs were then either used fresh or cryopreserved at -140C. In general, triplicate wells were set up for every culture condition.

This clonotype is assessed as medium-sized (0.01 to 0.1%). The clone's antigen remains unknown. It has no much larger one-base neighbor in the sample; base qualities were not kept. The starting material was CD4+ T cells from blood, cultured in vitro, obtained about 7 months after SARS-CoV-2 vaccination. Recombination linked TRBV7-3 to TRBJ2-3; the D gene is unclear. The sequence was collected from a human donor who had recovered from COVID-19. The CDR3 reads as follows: CASSLGSTDTQYF. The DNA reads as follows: TGTGCCAGCAGCCTGGGAAGTACAGATACGCAGTATTTT.